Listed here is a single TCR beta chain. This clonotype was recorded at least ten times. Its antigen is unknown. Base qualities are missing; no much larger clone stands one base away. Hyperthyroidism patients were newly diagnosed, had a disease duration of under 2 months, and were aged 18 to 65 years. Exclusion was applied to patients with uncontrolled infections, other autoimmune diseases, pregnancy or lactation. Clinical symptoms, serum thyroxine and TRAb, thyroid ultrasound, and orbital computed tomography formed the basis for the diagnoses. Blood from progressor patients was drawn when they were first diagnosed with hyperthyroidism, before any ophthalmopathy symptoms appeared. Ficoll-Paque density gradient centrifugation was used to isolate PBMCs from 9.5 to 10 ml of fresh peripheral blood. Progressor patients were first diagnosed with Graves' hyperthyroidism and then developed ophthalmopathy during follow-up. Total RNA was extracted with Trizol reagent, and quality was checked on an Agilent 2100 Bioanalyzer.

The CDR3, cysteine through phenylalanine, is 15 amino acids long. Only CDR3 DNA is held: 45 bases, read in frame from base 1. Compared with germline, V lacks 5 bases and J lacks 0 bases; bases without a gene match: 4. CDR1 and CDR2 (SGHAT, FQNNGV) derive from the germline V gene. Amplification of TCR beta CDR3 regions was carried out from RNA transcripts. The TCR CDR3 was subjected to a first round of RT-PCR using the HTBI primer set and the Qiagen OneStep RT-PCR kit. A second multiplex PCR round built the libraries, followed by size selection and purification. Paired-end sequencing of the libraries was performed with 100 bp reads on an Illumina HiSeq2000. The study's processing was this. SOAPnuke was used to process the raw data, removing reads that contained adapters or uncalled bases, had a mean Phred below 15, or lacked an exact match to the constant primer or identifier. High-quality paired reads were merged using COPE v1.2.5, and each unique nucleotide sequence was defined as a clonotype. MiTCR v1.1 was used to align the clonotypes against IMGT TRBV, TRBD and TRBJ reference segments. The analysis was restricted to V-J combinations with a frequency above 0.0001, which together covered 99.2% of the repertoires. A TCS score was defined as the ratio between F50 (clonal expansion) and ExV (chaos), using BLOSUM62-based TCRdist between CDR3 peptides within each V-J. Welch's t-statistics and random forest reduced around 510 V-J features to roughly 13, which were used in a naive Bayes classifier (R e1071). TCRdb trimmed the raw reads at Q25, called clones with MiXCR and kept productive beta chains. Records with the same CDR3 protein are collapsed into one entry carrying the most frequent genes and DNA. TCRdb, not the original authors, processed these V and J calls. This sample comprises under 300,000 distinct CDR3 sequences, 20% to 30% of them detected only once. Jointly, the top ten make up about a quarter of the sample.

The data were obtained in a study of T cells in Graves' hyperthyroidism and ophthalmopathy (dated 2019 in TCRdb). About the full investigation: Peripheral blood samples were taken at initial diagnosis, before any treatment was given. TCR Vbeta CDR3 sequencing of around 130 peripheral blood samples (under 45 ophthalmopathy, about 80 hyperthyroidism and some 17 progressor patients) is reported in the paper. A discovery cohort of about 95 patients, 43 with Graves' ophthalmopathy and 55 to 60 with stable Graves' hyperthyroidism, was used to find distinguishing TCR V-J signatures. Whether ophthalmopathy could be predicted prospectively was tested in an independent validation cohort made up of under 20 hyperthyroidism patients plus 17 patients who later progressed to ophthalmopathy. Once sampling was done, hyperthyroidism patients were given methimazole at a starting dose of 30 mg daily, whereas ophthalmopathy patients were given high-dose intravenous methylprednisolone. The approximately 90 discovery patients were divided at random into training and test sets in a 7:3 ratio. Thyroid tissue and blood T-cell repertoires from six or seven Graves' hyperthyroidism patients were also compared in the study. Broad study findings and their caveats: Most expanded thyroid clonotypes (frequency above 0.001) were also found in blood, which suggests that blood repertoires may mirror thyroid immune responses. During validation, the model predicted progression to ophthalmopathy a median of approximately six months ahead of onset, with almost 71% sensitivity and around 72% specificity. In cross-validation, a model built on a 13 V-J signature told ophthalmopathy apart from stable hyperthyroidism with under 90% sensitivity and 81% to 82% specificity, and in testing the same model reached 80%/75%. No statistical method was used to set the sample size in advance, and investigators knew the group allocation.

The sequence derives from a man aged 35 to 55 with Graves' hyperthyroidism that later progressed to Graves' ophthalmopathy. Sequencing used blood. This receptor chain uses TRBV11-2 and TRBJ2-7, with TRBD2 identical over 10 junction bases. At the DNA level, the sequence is TGTGCCAGCAGCAAAGCTAGCGGGAGCTCCTACGAGCAGTACTTC. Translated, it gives CASSKASGSSYEQYF.